The TCR beta chain described here comes from a study of T cell repertoires in cytomegalovirus infection (dated by TCRdb to between 2018 and 2021). In terms of the full investigation: The HLA type of each donor mattered for the analysis, because public TCR beta signatures pointed to carriage of CMV infection along with the matching HLA type.

Instrument used: Illumina HiSeq 1500. TCRdb reworked the public reads: Q25 trimming with fastp, MiXCR clone assembly, productive beta chains retained. CDR3 protein sequences are deduplicated, and each keeps its most common genes and DNA. The sample contains 490,000 or so distinct CDR3 sequences, approximately 10% of them found a single time. Roughly 10% of the sample belongs to the ten largest clones. What the authors observed across the whole study: The ex vivo response was dominated by HLA-C-restricted CMV-specific TCR beta clonotypes, which also provided the single most frequent clonotype in two of eight donors. Carriers of CMV infection plus the relevant HLA type were discriminated by the cumulative frequency of public TCR beta family members in the study cohort and in an independent approximately 340-donor cohort.

CDR1 and CDR2, per the germline V gene (reference sequence), are LGHDT and YNNKEL. The cysteine opens and the phenylalanine closes a CDR3 of 11 amino acids. Only the CDR3 DNA stays, 33 bases, in frame from base 1. With regard to this clonotype: Its antigen is currently not known. This sequence may be a read error, since a much larger clone differs from it by one base.

The rearrangement joined TRBV3-1 to TRBJ1-1; the D segment cannot be called with confidence. This sequence originates from a human donor in good health (CMV status not recorded). Some clones in this sample may be carry-over from other donors' samples. The specimen was PBMCs. The CDR3 amino acid sequence is: CARSQASQAFF. The nucleotide sequence is given as TGTGCCCGCAGCCAAGCATCTCAAGCTTTCTTT.